This T cell receptor beta chain comes out of a study of human T cells and chemical hapten exposure. Across the study: Reading of the patch tests, which applied 0.01% DPC to the upper back, occurred at 6 days.

TCRdb re-analysed the RACE reads in MiXCR, keeping a single row per CDR3 protein. This table has tens of thousands of distinct CDR3 sequences, 8% to 10% appearing once. Time point in this sample: pre-sensitization, week 0. Stated treatment: therapeutic diphenylcyclopropenone sensitization with weekly scalp DPC. With V trimmed by 6 bases and J by 6 bases, 10 bases remained unmatched. The germline gives CDR1 DFQATT, CDR2 SNEGSKA (reference sequence). The CDR3 spans 14 residues. This clonotype was seen more than once but under ten times. Sequences were derived from whole blood, sampled in connection with sensitization to the hapten diphenylcyclopropenone (DPC). This clonotype was sampled from a woman in her thirties or forties with alopecia areata. Some clones in this sample may be carry-over from other donors' samples. This rearrangement joins TRBV20-1 to TRBJ2-1; 8 bases are a match to TRBD1. The CDR3 sequence: CSASRTGIGNEQFF. The CDR3 bases are TGCAGTGCCAGCCGGACAGGGATCGGCAATGAGCAGTTCTTC.